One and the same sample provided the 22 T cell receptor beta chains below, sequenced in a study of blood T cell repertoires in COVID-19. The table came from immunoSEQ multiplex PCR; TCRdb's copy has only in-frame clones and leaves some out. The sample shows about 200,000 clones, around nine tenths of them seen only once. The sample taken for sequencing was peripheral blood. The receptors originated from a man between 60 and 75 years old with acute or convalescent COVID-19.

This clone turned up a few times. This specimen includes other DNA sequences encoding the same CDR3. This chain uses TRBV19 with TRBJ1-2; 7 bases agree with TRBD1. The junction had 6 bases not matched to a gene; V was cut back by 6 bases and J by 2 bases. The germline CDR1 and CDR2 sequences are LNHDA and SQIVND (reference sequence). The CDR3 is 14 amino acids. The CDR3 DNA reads TGTGCCAGTAGCACAGGGGATTCGAACTATGGCTACACCTTC. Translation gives CASSTGDSNYGYTF. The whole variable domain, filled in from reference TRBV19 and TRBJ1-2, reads DGGITQSPKYLFRKEGQNVTLSCEQNLNHDAMYWYRQDPGQGLRLIYYSQIVNDFQKGDIAEGYSVSREKKESFPLTVTSAQKNPTAFYLCASSTGDSNYGYTFGSGTRLTVV.

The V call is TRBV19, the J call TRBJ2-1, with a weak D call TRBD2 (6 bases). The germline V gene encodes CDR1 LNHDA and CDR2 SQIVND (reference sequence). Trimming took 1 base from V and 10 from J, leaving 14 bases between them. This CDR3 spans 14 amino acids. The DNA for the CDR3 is TGTGCCAGTAGTATAGGGGTCGGAGGGAGGGAGCAGTTCTTC. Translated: CASSIGVGGREQFF.

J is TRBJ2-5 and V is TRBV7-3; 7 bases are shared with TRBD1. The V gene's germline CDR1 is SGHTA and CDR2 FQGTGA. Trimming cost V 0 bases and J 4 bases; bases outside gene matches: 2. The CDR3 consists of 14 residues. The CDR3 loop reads CASSLTGGRETQYF. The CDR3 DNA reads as TGTGCCAGCAGCTTAACAGGGGGCCGAGAGACCCAGTACTTC.

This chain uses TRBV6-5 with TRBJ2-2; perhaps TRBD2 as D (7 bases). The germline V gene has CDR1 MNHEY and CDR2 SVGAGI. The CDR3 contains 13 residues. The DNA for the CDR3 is TGTGCTGGCGGGGGCGTGAACACCGGGGAGCTGTTTTTT. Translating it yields CAGGGVNTGELFF.

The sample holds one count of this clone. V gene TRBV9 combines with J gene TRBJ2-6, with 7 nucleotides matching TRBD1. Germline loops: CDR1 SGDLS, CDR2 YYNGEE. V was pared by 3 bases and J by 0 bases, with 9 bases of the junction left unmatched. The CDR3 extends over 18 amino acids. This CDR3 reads CASSAEGAGYSGANVLTF. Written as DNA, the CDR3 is TGTGCCAGCAGCGCAGAGGGGGCAGGCTACTCTGGGGCCAACGTCCTGACTTTC.

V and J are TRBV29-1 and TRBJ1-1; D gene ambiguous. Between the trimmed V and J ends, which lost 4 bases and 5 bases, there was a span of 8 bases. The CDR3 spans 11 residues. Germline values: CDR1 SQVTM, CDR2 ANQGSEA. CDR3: CSVVTNTEAFF. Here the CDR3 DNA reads TGCAGCGTTGTTACAAATACTGAAGCTTTCTTT.

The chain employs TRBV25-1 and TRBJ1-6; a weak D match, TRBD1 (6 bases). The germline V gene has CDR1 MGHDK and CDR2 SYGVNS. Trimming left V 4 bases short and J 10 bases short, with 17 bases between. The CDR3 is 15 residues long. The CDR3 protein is CASSGEPGQLSPLHF. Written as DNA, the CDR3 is TGTGCCAGCAGTGGGGAGCCCGGACAGTTATCACCCCTCCACTTT.

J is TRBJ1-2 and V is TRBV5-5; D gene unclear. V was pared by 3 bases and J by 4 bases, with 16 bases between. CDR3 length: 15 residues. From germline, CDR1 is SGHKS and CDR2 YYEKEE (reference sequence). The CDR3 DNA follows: TGTGCCAGCAGCTGGACGGTCGCAGAGGGCTATGGCTACACCTTC. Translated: CASSWTVAEGYGYTF. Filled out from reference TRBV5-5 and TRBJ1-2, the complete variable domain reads DAGVTQSPTHLIKTRGQQVTLRCSPISGHKSVSWYQQVLGQGPQFIFQYYEKEERGRGNFPDRFSARQFPNYSSELNVNALLLGDSALYLCASSWTVAEGYGYTFGSGTRLTVV.

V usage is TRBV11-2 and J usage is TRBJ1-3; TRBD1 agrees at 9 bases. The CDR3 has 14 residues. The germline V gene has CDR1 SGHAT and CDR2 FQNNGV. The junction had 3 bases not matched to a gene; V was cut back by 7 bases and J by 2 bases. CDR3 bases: TGTGCCAGCACCCGACAGGGGGCTGGAAACACCATATATTTT. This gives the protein CASTRQGAGNTIYF.

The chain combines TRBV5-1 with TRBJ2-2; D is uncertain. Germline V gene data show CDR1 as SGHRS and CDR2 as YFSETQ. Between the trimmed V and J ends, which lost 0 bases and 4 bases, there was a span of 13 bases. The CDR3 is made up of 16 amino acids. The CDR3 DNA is TGCGCCAGCAGCTTGGTAGTGCCTCCCTCCACCGGGGAGCTGTTTTTT. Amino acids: CASSLVVPPSTGELFF.

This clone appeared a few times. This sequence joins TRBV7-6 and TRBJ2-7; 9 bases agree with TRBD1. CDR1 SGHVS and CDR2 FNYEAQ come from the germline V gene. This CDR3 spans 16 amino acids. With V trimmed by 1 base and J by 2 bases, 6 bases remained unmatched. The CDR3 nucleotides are TGTGCCAGCAGCTTAGGGGGGGGACAGGGACCCTACGAGCAGTACTTC. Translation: CASSLGGGQGPYEQYF.

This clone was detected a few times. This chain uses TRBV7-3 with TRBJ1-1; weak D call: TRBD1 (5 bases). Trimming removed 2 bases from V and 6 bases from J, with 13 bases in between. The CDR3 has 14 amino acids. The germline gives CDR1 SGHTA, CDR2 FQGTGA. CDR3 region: CASSLAGSGAEAFF. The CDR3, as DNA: TGTGCCAGCAGCTTAGCAGGGTCGGGTGCTGAAGCTTTCTTT.

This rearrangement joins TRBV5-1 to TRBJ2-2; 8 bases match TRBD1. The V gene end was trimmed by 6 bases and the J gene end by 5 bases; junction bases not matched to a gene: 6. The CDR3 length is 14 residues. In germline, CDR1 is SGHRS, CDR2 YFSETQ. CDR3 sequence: CASTWTGTTGELFF. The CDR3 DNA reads TGCGCCAGCACTTGGACAGGGACTACCGGGGAGCTGTTTTTT.

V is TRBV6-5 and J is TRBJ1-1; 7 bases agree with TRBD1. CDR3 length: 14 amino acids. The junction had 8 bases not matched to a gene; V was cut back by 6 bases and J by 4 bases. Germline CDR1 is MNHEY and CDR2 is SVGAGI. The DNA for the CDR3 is TGTGCCAGCAGACAGGGGATGGATGGCACTGAAGCTTTCTTT. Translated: CASRQGMDGTEAFF.

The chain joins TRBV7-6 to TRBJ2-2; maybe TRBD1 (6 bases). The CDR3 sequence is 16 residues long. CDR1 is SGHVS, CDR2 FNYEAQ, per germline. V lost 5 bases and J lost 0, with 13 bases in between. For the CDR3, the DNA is TGTGCCAGCAGCCCAACGACAGGAACGAACACCGGGGAGCTGTTTTTT. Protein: CASSPTTGTNTGELFF.

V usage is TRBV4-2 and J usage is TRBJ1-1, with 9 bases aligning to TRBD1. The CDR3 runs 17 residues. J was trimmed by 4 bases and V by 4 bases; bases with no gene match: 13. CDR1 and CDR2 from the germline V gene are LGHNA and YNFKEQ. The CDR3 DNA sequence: TGTGCCAGCAGCCGCGGCTTGGGTACAGGGGGCATCACTGAAGCTTTCTTT. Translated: CASSRGLGTGGITEAFF.

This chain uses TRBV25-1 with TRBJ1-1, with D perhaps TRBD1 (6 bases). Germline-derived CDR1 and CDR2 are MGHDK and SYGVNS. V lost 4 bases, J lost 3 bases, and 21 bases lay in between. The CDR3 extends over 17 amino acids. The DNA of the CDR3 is TGTGCCAGCAGTGGCAGCCCCGAGGGGGAGTGGCACACTGAAGCTTTCTTT. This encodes CASSGSPEGEWHTEAFF. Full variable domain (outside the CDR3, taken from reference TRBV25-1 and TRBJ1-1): EADIYQTPRYLVIGTGKKITLECSQTMGHDKMYWYQQDPGMELHLIHYSYGVNSTEKGDLSSESTVSRIRTEHFPLTLESARPSHTSQYLCASSGSPEGEWHTEAFFGQGTRLTVV.

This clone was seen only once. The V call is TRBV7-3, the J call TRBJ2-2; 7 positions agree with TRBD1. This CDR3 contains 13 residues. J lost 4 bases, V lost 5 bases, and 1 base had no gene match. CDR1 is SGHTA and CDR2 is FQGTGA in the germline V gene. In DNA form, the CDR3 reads TGTGCCAGCAGCCGGGACAGCACCGGGGAGCTGTTTTTT. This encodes CASSRDSTGELFF.

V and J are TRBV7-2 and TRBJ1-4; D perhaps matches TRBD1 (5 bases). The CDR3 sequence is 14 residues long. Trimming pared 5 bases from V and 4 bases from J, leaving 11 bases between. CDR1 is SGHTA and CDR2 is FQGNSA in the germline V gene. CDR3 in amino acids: CASSVRGFNEKLFF. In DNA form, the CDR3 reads TGTGCCAGCAGCGTAAGGGGTTTTAATGAAAAACTGTTTTTT.

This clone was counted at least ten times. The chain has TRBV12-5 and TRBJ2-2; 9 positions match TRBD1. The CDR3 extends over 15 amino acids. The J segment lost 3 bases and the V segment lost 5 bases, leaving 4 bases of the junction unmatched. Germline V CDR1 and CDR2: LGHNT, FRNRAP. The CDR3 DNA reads TGTGCTAGTGGTGACCGGGACAGGGACACCGGGGAGCTGTTTTTT. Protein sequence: CASGDRDRDTGELFF.

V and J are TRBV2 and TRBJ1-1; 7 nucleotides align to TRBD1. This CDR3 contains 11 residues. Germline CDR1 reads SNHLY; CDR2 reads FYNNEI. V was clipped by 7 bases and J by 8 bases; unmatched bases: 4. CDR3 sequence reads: CASTSTGEAFF. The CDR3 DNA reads TGTGCCAGCACCTCGACAGGGGAAGCTTTCTTT.

The CDR3: CASSLVTGRSGELFF. CDR3 DNA: TGCGCCAGCAGCTTGGTCACAGGGAGATCCGGGGAGCTGTTTTTT. V gene TRBV5-1 combines with J gene TRBJ2-2, with a weak D call TRBD1 (6 bases). V lost 0 bases to trimming and J lost 6 bases, with 12 bases between them. Germline V gives CDR1 SGHRS, CDR2 YFSETQ. The CDR3 is 15 amino acids.